The text below deals with one T cell receptor (beta chain). Its antigen is unknown. The cohort excluded patients with autoimmune disease history or systemic immunosuppression. Only in-frame clones appear in the TCRdb table, and some are missing; sequencing was by immunoSEQ multiplex PCR. The sample includes tens of thousands of clones, 92% seen only once; the top ten take roughly 8.6%. These data come from a study of OX40 agonist ivuxolimab in advanced cancers. Study-level results: Antigen specificity of clonally expanded peripheral T cells was not established. CD8+ T cells showed, on average, more clonal expansion than CD4+ cells. Clonal expansion was seen in CD4+ and CD8+ blood T cells by week 6 at 0.1 to 3.0 mg/kg.

The germline V gene encodes CDR1 ENHRY and CDR2 SYGVKD. CDR3 size: 16 residues. The trim removed 2 bases at V and 2 bases at J, leaving 5 bases unmatched. The rearrangement links TRBV10-3 to TRBJ2-1, with TRBD1 identical over 8 bases. The sequence was collected from an adult with an advanced solid tumor such as melanoma, head and neck, liver or kidney cancer. The input for sequencing was CD4+ or CD8+ T cells sorted from blood, taken in a trial of the OX40 agonist ivuxolimab. CDR3 sequence (DNA): TGTGCCATCAGTGAGCCTGACAGGGGAGCCTACAATGAGCAGTTCTTC. It translates to CAISEPDRGAYNEQFF.